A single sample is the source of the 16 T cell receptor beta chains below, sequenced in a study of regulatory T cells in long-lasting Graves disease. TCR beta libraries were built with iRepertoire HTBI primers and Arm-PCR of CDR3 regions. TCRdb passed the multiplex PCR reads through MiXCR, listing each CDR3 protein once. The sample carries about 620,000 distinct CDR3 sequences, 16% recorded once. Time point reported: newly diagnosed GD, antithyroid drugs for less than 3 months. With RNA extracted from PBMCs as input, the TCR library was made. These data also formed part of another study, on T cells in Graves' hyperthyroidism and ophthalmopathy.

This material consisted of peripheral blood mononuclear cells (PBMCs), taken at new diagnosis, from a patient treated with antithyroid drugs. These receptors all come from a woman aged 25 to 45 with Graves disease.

The CDR3 bases are TGTGCCAGCAGCCAAAGAGGAGCGGGAGTCTCAGATACGCAGTATTTT. It is translated as CASSQRGAGVSDTQYF. The rearrangement joins TRBV3-1 to TRBJ2-3, with 8 nucleotides matching TRBD2. The CDR3 sequence is 16 residues long. V shed 2 bases, J shed 4 bases, and the junction held 8 bases outside the gene matches. Germline V lookup: CDR1 LGHDT, CDR2 YNNKEL (reference sequence).

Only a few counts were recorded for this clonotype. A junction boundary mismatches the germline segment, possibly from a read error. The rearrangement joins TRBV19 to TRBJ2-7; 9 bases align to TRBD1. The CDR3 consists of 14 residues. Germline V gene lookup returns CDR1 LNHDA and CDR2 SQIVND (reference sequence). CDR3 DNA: TGTGCCAGTACTCCGGGACAGGGTCCGTACGAGCAGCACTTC. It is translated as CASTPGQGPYEQHF.

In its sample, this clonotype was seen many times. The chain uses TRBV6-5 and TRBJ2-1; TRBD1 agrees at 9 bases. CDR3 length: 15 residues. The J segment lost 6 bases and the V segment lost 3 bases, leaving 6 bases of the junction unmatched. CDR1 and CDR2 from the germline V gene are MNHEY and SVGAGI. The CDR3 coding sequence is TGTGCCAGCAGTTATTCTTGGACAGGGGTCAATGAGCAGTTCTTC. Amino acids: CASSYSWTGVNEQFF.

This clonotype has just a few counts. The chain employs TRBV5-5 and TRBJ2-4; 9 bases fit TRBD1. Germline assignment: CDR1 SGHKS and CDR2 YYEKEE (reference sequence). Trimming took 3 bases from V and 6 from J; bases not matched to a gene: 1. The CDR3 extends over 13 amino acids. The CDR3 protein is CASSSGQGNIQYF. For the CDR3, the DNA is TGTGCCAGCAGCTCGGGACAGGGAAACATTCAGTACTTC.

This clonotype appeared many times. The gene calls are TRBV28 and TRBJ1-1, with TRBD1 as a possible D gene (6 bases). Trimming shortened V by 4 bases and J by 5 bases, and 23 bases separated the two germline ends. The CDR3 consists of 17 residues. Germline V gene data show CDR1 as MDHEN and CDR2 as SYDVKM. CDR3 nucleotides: TGTGCCAGCAGTTGGGGAGAGTTATGGGGGCAGGGAACTGAAGCTTTCTTT. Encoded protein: CASSWGELWGQGTEAFF.

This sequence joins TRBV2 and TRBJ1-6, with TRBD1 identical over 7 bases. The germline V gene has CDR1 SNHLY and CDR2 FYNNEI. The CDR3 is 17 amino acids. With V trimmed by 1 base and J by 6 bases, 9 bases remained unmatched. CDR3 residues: CASSEGKGQSFNSPLHF. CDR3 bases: TGTGCCAGCAGTGAAGGAAAGGGACAGAGCTTTAATTCACCCCTCCACTTT.

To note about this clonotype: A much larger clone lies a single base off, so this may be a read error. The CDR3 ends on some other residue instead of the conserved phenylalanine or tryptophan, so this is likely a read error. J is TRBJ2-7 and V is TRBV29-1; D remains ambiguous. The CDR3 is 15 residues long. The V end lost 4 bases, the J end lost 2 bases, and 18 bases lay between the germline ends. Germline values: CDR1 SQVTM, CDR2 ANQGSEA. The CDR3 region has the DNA TGCAGCGTTGCCCCGGACGGCTTGGCCCCCTACGAGCAGTACTTA. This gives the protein CSVAPDGLAPYEQYL.

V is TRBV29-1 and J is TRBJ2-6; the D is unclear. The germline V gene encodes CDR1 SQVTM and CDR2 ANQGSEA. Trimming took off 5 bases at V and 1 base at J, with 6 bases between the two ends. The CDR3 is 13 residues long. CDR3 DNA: TGCAGCGTTCGAGCTTCTGGGGCCAACGTCCTGACTTTC. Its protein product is CSVRASGANVLTF.

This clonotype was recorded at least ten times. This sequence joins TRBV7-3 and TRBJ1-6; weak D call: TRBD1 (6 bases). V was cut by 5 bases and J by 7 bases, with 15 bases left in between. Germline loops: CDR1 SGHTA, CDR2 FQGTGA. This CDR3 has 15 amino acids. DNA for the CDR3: TGTGCCAGCAGCCTAGGGGCAGGGGTGAATTCACCCCTCCACTTT. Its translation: CASSLGAGVNSPLHF.

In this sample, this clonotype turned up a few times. The CDR3 DNA is TGTGCCAGCTCACCAGACCGGTTGGGAGAAAAACTGTTTTTT. Its translation: CASSPDRLGEKLFF. This rearrangement joins TRBV18 to TRBJ1-4, with D unresolved. The CDR3 spans 14 residues. V was clipped by 2 bases and J by 8 bases, with 12 bases between them. CDR1 and CDR2 (germline): KGHSH, LQKENI.

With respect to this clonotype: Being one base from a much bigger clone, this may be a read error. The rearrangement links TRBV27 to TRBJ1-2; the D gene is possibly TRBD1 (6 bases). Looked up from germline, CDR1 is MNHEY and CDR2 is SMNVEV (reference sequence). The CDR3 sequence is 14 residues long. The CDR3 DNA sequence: TGTGCCAGCAGTTTAAGGGGGGTTGACTATAGCTACACCTTC. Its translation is CASSLRGVDYSYTF.

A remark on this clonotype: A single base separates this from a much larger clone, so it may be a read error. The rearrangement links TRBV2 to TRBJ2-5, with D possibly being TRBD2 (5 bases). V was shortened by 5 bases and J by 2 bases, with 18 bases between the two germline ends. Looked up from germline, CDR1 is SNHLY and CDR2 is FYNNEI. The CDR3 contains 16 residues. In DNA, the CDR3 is TGTGCCAGCAGTCCTGGGGTCGGGAATTCTCAAGAGACCCAGTACTTC. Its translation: CASSPGVGNSQETQYF. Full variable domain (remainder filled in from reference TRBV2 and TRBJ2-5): EPEVTQTPSHQVTQMGQEVILRCVPISNHLYFYWYRQILGQKVEFLVSFYNNEISEKSEIFDDQFSVERPDGSNFTLKIRSTKLEDSAMYFCASSPGVGNSQETQYFGPGTRLLVL.

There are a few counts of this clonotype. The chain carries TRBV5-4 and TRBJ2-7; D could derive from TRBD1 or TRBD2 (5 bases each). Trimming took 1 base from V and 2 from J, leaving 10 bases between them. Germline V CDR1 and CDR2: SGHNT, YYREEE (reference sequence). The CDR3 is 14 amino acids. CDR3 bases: TGTGCCAGCAGCTTGCCGGGGCCAACCTACGAGCAGTACTTC. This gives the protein CASSLPGPTYEQYF. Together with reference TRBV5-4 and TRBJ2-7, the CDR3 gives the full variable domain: ETGVTQSPTHLIKTRGQQVTLRCSSQSGHNTVSWYQQALGQGPQFIFQYYREEENGRGNFPPRFSGLQFPNYSSELNVNALELDDSALYLCASSLPGPTYEQYFGPGTRLTVT.

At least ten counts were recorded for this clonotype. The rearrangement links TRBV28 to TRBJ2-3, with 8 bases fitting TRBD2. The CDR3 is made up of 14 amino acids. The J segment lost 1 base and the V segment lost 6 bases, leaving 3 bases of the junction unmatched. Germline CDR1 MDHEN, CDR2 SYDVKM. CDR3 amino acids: CASRGTRGTDTQYF. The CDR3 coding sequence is TGTGCCAGCAGAGGGACTAGGGGCACAGATACGCAGTATTTT.

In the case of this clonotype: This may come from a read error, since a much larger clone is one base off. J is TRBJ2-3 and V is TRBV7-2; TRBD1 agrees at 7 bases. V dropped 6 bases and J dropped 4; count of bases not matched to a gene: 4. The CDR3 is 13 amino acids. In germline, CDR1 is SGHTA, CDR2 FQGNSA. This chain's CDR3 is CASRNRGPDTQYF. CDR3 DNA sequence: TGTGCCAGCAGAAACAGGGGTCCAGATACGCAGTATTTT.

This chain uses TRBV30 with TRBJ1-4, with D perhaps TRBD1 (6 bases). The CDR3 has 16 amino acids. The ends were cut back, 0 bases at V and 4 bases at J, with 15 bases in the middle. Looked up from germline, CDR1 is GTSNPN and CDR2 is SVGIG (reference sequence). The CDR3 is CAWSVGLGGLNEKLFF. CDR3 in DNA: TGTGCCTGGAGTGTAGGGTTGGGGGGCCTTAATGAAAAACTGTTTTTT.